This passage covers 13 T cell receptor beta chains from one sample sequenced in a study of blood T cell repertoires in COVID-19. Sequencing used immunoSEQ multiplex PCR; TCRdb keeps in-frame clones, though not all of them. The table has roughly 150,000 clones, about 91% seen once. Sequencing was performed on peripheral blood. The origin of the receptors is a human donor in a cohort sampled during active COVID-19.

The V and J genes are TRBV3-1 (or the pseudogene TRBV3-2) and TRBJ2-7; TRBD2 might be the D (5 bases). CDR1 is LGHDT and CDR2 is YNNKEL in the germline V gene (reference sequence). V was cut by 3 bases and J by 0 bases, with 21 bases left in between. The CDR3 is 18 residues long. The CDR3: CASSHNAPGSISSYEQYF. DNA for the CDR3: TGTGCCAGCAGCCACAATGCTCCGGGGTCAATTAGCTCCTACGAGCAGTACTTC.

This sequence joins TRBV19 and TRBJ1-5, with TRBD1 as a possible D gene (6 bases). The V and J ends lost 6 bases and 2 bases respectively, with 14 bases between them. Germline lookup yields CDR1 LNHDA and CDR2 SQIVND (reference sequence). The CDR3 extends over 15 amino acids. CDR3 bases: TGTGCCAGTAGCCTAACCAGGACAGGCAATCAGCCCCAGCATTTT. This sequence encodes CASSLTRTGNQPQHF.

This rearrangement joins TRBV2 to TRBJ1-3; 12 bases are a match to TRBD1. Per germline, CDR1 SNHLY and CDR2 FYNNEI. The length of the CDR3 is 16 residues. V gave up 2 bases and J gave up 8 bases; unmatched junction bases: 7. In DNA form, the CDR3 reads TGTGCCAGCAGTGAACGGGACAGGGGGCGCGGATACACCATATATTTT. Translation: CASSERDRGRGYTIYF.

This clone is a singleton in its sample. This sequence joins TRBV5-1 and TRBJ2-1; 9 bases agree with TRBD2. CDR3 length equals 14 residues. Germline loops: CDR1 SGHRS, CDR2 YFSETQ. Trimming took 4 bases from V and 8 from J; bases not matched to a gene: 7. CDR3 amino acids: CASSPRTSVDEQFF. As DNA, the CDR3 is TGCGCCAGCAGCCCGAGGACTAGCGTGGATGAGCAGTTCTTC.

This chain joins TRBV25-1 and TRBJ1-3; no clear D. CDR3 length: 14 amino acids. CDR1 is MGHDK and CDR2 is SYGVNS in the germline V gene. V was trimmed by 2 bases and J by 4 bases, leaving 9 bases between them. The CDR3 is CASSEGQTGNTIYF. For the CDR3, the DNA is TGTGCCAGCAGTGAAGGGCAGACGGGAAACACCATATATTTT. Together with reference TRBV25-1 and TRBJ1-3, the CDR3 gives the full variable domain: EADIYQTPRYLVIGTGKKITLECSQTMGHDKMYWYQQDPGMELHLIHYSYGVNSTEKGDLSSESTVSRIRTEHFPLTLESARPSHTSQYLCASSEGQTGNTIYFGEGSWLTVV.

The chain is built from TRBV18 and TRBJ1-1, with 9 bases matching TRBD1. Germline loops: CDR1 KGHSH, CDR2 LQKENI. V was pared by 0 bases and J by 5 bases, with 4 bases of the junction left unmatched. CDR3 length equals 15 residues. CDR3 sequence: CASSPPDRGGTEAFF. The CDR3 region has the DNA TGTGCCAGCTCACCACCGGACAGGGGAGGAACTGAAGCTTTCTTT.

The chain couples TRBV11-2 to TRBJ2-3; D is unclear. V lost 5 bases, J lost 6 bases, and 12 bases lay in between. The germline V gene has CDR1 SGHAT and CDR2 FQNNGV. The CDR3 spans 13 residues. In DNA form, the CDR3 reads TGTGCCAGCAGCCAAGAAGTCACTGATACGCAGTATTTT. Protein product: CASSQEVTDTQYF.

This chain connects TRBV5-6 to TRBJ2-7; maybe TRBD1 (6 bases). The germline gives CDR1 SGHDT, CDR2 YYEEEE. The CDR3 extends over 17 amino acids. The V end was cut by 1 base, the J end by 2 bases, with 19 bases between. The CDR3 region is CASSLIQDSPNPYEQYF. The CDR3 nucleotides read TGTGCCAGCAGCTTGATTCAGGACAGCCCCAATCCCTACGAGCAGTACTTC. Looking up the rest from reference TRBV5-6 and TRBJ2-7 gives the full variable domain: DAGVTQSPTHLIKTRGQQVTLRCSPKSGHDTVSWYQQALGQGPQFIFQYYEEEERQRGNFPDRFSGHQFPNYSSELNVNALLLGDSALYLCASSLIQDSPNPYEQYFGPGTRLTVT.

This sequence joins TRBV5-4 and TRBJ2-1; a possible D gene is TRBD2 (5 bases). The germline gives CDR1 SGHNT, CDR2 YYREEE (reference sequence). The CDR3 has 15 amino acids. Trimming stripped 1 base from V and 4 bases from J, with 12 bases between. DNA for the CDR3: TGTGCCAGCAGCTTGAAGTGGCGAGGGTACAATGAGCAGTTCTTC. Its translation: CASSLKWRGYNEQFF.

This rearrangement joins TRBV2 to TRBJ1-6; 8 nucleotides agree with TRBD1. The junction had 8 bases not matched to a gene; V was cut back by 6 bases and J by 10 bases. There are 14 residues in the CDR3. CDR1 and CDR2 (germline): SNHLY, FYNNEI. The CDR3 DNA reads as TGTGCCAGCAGAAAGGACAGGGTTGGGTCACCCCTCCACTTT. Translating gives CASRKDRVGSPLHF.

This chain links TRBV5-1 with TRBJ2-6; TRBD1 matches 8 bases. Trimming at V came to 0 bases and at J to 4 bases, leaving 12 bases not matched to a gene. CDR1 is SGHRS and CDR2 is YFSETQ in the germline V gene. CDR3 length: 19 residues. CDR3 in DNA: TGCGCCAGCAGCTTGGGACTCTTCCCAGGGGGCGCCGGGGCCAACGTCCTGACTTTC. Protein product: CASSLGLFPGGAGANVLTF.

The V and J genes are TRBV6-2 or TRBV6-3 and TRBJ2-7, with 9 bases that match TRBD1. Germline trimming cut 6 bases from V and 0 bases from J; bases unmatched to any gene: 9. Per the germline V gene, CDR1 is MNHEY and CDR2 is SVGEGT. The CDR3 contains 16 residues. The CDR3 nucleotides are TGTGCCAGCAGCTATGATCTGGACAGGGGCTCCTACGAGCAGTACTTC. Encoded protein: CASSYDLDRGSYEQYF.

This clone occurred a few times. Here the CDR3 DNA reads TGTGCCAGCAGCTCATGGGCCGGGAACCCCTTTGGTGGCACCGGGGAGCTGTTTTTT. As protein: CASSSWAGNPFGGTGELFF. This rearrangement joins TRBV7-9 to TRBJ2-2, with D tentatively TRBD2 (5 bases). Germline-derived CDR1 and CDR2 are SEHNR and FQNEAQ (reference sequence). The V end lost 4 bases, the J end lost 4 bases, and 25 bases lay between the germline ends. There are 19 residues in the CDR3.